This T cell receptor (beta chain) was sequenced for a study of cytomegalovirus exposure and HLA in healthy donors. About the research overall: Inside one of the first data releases sat about 85 million unique TCRs taken from HLA-typed donors. Study-wide results and caveats: Later on, an analysis showed TCR association rates differing by HLA locus, with DRB1 the most and HLA-C the fewest.

PCR primers comprised 60 Vbeta and 13 Jbeta primers. TCRdb's copy holds only in-frame clones and misses some; the assay was immunoSEQ multiplex PCR. With some 160,000 clones in the sample, the ten largest clones hold about 2%. As regards this clone: Its cognate antigen is unknown.

From germline, CDR1 is SNHLY and CDR2 FYNNEI. The CDR3 has 12 residues. Trimming removed 5 bases from V and 7 bases from J, with 11 bases in between. The sample comprised PBMCs. The chain has TRBV2 and TRBJ1-1; possibly TRBD1 for D (6 bases). The receptor was derived from a man under 40 in good health and CMV-seronegative. This chain's CDR3 is CASSSDSLEAFF. The CDR3 DNA follows: TGTGCCAGCAGTTCGGACAGCCTTGAAGCTTTCTTT. Together with reference TRBV2 and TRBJ1-1, the CDR3 gives the full variable domain: EPEVTQTPSHQVTQMGQEVILRCVPISNHLYFYWYRQILGQKVEFLVSFYNNEISEKSEIFDDQFSVERPDGSNFTLKIRSTKLEDSAMYFCASSSDSLEAFFGQGTRLTVV.